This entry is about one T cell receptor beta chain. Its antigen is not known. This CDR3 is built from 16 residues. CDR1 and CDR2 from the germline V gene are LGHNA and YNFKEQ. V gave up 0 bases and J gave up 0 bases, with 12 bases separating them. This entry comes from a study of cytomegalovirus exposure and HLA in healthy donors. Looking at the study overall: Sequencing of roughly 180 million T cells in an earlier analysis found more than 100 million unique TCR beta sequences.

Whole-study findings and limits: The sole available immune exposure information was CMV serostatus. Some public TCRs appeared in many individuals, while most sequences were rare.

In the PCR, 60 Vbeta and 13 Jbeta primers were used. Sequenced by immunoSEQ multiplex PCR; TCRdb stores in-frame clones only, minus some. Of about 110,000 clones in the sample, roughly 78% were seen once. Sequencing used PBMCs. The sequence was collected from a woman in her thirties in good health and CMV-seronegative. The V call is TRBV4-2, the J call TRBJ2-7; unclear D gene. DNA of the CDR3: TGTGCCAGCAGCCAAGATCTCAGGTCGAGCTCCTACGAGCAGTACTTC. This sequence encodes CASSQDLRSSSYEQYF.